One and the same sample provided the 9 T cell receptor beta chains below, sequenced in a study of shared clonotypes between healthy human individuals. As defined, naive CD8 cells were CD45RO-negative and positively selected for CCR7, with terminally differentiated effector memory CD45RA+ cells excluded. Assay used: immunoSEQ multiplex PCR; TCRdb lists only in-frame clones, some missing. The data hold fewer than 850,000 clones, with about 96% observed a single time. The sequenced sample consisted of naive CD8+ T cells sorted from blood. The receptors shown here come from a man aged 25-45 years in good health.

A single count supports this clone. The chain carries TRBV27 and TRBJ1-1; tentative D call: TRBD1 (5 bases). This CDR3 has 14 residues. Trimming took 3 bases from V and 5 from J, leaving 13 bases between them. In germline, CDR1 is MNHEY, CDR2 SMNVEV (reference sequence). The CDR3 region has the DNA TGTGCCAGCAGTTTGAGTGGGGGGAGGACTGAAGCTTTCTTT. It specifies CASSLSGGRTEAFF.

With regard to this clone: The same CDR3 arises from other DNA sequences in this sample as well. The genes are TRBV28 and TRBJ2-2; the D is unclear. The CDR3 spans 11 residues. V lost 4 bases to trimming and J lost 6 bases, with 3 bases between them. The germline gives CDR1 MDHEN, CDR2 SYDVKM. The CDR3 region has the DNA TGTGCCAGCAGTTATCCCGGGGAGCTGTTTTTT. It specifies CASSYPGELFF.

The CDR3 protein is CASSIPPVLSGANVLTF. CDR3 DNA sequence: TGTGCCAGCAGCATCCCTCCCGTACTTTCTGGGGCCAACGTCCTGACTTTC. The chain links TRBV9 to TRBJ2-6; no clear D. The germline V gene encodes CDR1 SGDLS and CDR2 YYNGEE. V dropped 4 bases and J dropped 1 base, with 15 bases sitting between them. This CDR3 is 17 amino acids long.

The chain has TRBV6-5 and TRBJ2-1; possible D gene TRBD1, 6 bases. This CDR3 contains 11 residues. Looked up from germline, CDR1 is MNHEY and CDR2 is SVGAGI. V lost 10 bases to trimming and J lost 6 bases, with 10 bases between them. CDR3 residues: CAIGQSNEQFF. The CDR3 nucleotides are TGTGCCATCGGACAGTCCAATGAGCAGTTCTTC.

The chain employs TRBV5-5 and TRBJ1-1; D not resolved. Germline assignment: CDR1 SGHKS and CDR2 YYEKEE (reference sequence). CDR3 length: 13 amino acids. Trimming cost V 7 bases and J 2 bases, with 12 bases left between them. This CDR3 reads CASRLGSNTEAFF. CDR3 DNA: TGTGCCAGCCGACTCGGGTCCAACACTGAAGCTTTCTTT.

The chain links TRBV7-9 to TRBJ1-2, with D unclear. The CDR3 sequence is 13 residues long. V gave up 3 bases and J gave up 5 bases, with 10 bases separating them. Germline assignment: CDR1 SEHNR and CDR2 FQNEAQ (reference sequence). The CDR3 loop reads CASSFWQRYGYTF. In nucleotides, the CDR3 is TGTGCCAGCAGCTTTTGGCAGAGGTATGGCTACACCTTC.

This chain links TRBV2 with TRBJ2-3; D may be TRBD2 (5 bases). The germline gives CDR1 SNHLY, CDR2 FYNNEI. Trimming stripped 4 bases from V and 2 bases from J, with 13 bases between. The CDR3 loop spans 15 amino acids. CDR3 coding DNA: TGTGCCAGCAGTGGTGGGCCTAGCTTCACAGATACGCAGTATTTT. Translated: CASSGGPSFTDTQYF.

The chain combines TRBV9 with TRBJ2-1; 9 positions agree with TRBD2. V lost 1 base, J lost 8 bases, and 4 bases stayed unmatched. The CDR3 is 14 residues long. Germline V gene sequence: CDR1 SGDLS, CDR2 YYNGEE. This CDR3 reads CASSVLLAGYEQFF. The CDR3 nucleotides read TGTGCCAGCAGCGTATTGCTAGCGGGATATGAGCAGTTCTTC.

The chain joins TRBV7-8 to TRBJ2-1, with TRBD2 matching 7 bases. The CDR3 is 15 amino acids. Per the germline V gene, CDR1 is SGHVS and CDR2 is FQNEAQ. The ends lost 3 bases at V and 8 bases at J; junction bases unmatched: 10. CDR3 bases: TGTGCCAGCAGCTTCCGGGGGGAGGGCCGGGATGAGCAGTTCTTC. Translation: CASSFRGEGRDEQFF.